This T cell receptor (beta chain) originates from a study of identical twins' blood T cells. The overall study: About 50 million reads came from around twelve libraries, six alpha, six beta. Findings and limits, study-wide: Each donor's most abundant TCRbeta clonotypes shared more CDR3 sequences with her twin than unrelated donors.

TCRdb processed the 5' RACE reads anew with MiXCR; each CDR3 protein has one entry. There are 300,000 to 450,000 distinct CDR3 sequences in the sample; more than 25% occur only once, and 6.1% lies in the top ten. This clonotype was observed a handful of times. What it binds is unknown. The sequence was obtained from a woman aged 18 to 55 in good health. Input material: PBMCs.

CDR3 protein: CASRDWVVNTEAFF. The CDR3 nucleotides read TGTGCCAGCAGGGATTGGGTGGTGAACACTGAAGCTTTCTTT. This chain connects TRBV2 to TRBJ1-1, with D uncertain. The germline gives CDR1 SNHLY, CDR2 FYNNEI. CDR3 size: 14 residues. The V and J ends lost 6 bases and 0 bases respectively, with 11 bases between them.